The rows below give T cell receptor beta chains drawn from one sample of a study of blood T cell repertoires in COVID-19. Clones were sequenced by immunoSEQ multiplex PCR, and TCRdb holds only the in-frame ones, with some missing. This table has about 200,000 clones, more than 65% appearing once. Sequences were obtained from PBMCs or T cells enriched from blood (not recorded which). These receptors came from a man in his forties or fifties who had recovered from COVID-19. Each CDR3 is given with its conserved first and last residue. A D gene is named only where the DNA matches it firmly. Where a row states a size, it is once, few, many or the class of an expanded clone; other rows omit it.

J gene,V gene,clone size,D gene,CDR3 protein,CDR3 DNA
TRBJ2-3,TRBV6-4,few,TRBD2,CASSPSSGGTDTQYF,TGTGCCAGCAGTCCTTCTAGCGGGGGCACAGATACGCAGTATTTT
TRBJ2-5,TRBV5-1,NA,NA,CASSLASETQYF,TGCGCCAGCAGCTTGGCCTCAGAGACCCAGTACTTC
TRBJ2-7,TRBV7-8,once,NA,CASSQPVAPYEQYF,TGTGCCAGCAGCCAACCAGTCGCACCGTACGAGCAGTACTTC
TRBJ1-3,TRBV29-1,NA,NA,CSVEGLSAAGNTIYF,TGCAGCGTTGAAGGACTGTCGGCTGCGGGAAACACCATATATTTT
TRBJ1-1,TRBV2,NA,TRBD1,CASTWGTGPNTEAFF,TGTGCCAGCACCTGGGGGACAGGGCCGAACACTGAAGCTTTCTTT
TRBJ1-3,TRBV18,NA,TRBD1,CASSPGQAFSGNTIYF,TGTGCCAGCTCACCCGGACAGGCTTTCTCTGGAAACACCATATATTTT
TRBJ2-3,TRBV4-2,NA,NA,CASSQDSWEDTQYF,TGTGCCAGCAGCCAAGATAGTTGGGAGGATACGCAGTATTTT
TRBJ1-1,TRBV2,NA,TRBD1,CASNLRQGARTEAFF,TGTGCCAGCAATTTGAGGCAGGGGGCGAGGACTGAAGCTTTCTTT
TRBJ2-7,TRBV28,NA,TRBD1,CASSFRDSYEQYF,TGTGCCAGCAGTTTCCGGGACAGCTACGAGCAGTACTTC
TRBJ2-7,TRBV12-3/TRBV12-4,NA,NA,CASRRTGTYEQYF,TGTGCCAGCAGGCGGACGGGAACCTACGAGCAGTACTTC
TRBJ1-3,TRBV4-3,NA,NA,CASSPSGVGNTIYF,TGCGCCAGCAGCCCGTCCGGGGTTGGAAACACCATATATTTT
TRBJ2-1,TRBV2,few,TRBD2,CATTSGLRGMMNEQFF,TGTGCCACCACGTCGGGGTTGCGGGGGATGATGAATGAGCAGTTCTTC
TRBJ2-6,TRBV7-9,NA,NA,CASSLARHLNYNVLTF,TGTGCCAGCAGCTTAGCACGACACCTCAATTACAACGTCCTGACTTTC
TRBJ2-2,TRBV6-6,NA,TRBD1,CASSSRDRGPWELFF,TGTGCCAGCAGCAGCCGGGACAGGGGGCCTTGGGAGCTGTTTTTT
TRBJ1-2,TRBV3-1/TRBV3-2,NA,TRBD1,CASSQYRGAGYTF,TGTGCCAGCAGCCAGTACAGGGGCGCAGGCTACACCTTC
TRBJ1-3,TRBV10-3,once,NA,CATNLGEVGNTIYF,TGTGCCACCAACCTTGGGGAGGTCGGAAACACCATATATTTT
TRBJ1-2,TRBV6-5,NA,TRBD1,CASSYLGQGEVYGYTF,TGTGCCAGCAGTTACCTTGGGCAGGGGGAAGTCTATGGCTACACCTTC
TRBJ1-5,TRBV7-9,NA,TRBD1,CASSYGGSRGLSNQPQHF,TGTGCCAGCAGCTACGGGGGTAGCAGGGGGCTCTCTAATCAGCCCCAGCATTTT
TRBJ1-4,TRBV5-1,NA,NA,CASSLDQGSNEKLFF,TGCGCCAGCAGCTTGGATCAGGGTAGTAATGAAAAACTGTTTTTT
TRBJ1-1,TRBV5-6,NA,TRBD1,CASSSDRGTEAFF,TGTGCCAGCAGCTCAGACAGGGGGACTGAAGCTTTCTTT
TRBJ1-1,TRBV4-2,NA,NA,CASSQPGWMVAEAFF,TGTGCCAGCAGCCAACCAGGGTGGATGGTAGCTGAAGCTTTCTTT
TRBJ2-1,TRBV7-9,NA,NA,CASSPRAPSSYNEQFF,TGTGCCAGCAGCCCGAGGGCCCCAAGCTCCTACAATGAGCAGTTCTTC
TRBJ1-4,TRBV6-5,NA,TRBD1,CASSSQGATNEKLFF,TGTGCCAGCAGCTCACAGGGGGCGACTAATGAAAAACTGTTTTTT
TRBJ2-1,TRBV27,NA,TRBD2,CASTTGGSGYNEQFF,TGTGCCAGCACCACGGGGGGGTCGGGTTACAATGAGCAGTTCTTC
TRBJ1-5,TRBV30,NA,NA,CAWGGGPSQPQHF,TGTGCCTGGGGGGGAGGGCCTAGTCAGCCCCAGCATTTT
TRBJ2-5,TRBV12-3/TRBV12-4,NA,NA,CASSLSGVETQYF,TGTGCCAGCAGTTTATCGGGGGTAGAGACCCAGTACTTC
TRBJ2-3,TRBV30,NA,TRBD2,CAWTRLAGSTDTQYF,TGTGCCTGGACCCGACTAGCGGGGAGCACAGATACGCAGTATTTT
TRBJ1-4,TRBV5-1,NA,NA,CASSFTGGEKLFF,TGCGCCAGCAGCTTTACCGGAGGGGAAAAACTGTTTTTT
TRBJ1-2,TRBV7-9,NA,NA,CASSLVATNYGYTF,TGTGCCAGCAGCCTTGTGGCCACTAACTATGGCTACACCTTC
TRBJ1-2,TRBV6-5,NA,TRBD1,CASSYQGVNGYTF,TGTGCCAGCAGTTATCAGGGGGTAAATGGCTACACCTTC
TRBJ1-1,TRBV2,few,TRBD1,CASTRQGVNTEAFF,TGTGCCAGCACTCGACAGGGGGTAAACACTGAAGCTTTCTTT
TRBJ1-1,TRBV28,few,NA,CASGTLGVWTEAFF,TGTGCCAGCGGTACTTTAGGAGTTTGGACTGAAGCTTTCTTT
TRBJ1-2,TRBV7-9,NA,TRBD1,CASSLEYRGSNYGYTF,TGTGCCAGCAGCTTAGAATACAGGGGATCTAACTATGGCTACACCTTC
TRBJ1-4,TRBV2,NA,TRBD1,CASRGQGVTNEKLFF,TGTGCCAGCAGAGGACAGGGGGTCACTAATGAAAAACTGTTTTTT
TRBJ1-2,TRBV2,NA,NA,CASSELGRGSNYGYTF,TGTGCCAGCAGTGAATTGGGAAGGGGGTCTAACTATGGCTACACCTTC
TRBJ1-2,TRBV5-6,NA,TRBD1,CASSLQGDYGYTF,TGTGCCAGCAGCTTGCAGGGGGACTATGGCTACACCTTC
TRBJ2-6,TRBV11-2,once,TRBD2,CASSLTTGGFAGANVLTF,TGTGCCAGCAGCCTAACAACCGGGGGGTTCGCTGGGGCCAACGTCCTGACTTTC
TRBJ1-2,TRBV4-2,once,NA,CASSIRRGAGIGYTF,TGTGCCAGCAGCATACGTCGGGGGGCGGGTATCGGATACACCTTC
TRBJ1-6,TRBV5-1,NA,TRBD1,CASSMGQHANSPLHF,TGCGCCAGCAGCATGGGACAGCATGCGAATTCACCCCTCCACTTT
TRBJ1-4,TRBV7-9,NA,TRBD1,CASTTTGNEKLFF,TGTGCCAGCACCACGACAGGGAATGAAAAACTGTTTTTT